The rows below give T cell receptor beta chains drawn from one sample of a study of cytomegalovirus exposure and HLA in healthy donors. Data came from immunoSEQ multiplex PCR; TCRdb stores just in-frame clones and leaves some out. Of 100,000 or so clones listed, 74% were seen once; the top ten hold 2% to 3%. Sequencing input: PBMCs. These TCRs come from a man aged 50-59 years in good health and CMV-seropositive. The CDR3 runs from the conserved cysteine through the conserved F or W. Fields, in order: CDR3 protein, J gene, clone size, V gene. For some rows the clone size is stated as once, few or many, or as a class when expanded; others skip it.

CDR3aa: CASSPDSNTGELFF; j_gene: TRBJ2-2; abundance: .; v_gene: TRBV5-1
CDR3aa: CASSHEPTSGAIYEQYF; j_gene: TRBJ2-7; abundance: .; v_gene: TRBV4-1
CDR3aa: CASSGGTGGEAFF; j_gene: TRBJ1-1; abundance: few; v_gene: TRBV5-1
CDR3aa: CASSLVADTQYF; j_gene: TRBJ2-3; abundance: .; v_gene: TRBV5-4
CDR3aa: CASSDSGRGGDNEQFF; j_gene: TRBJ2-1; abundance: .; v_gene: TRBV10-2
CDR3aa: CASSLQGSSPQHF; j_gene: TRBJ1-5; abundance: once; v_gene: TRBV7-2
CDR3aa: CASSSADEQFF; j_gene: TRBJ2-1; abundance: few; v_gene: TRBV11-3
CDR3aa: CASSGQGYWNTEAFF; j_gene: TRBJ1-1; abundance: .; v_gene: TRBV2
CDR3aa: CASRGGADNSNQPQHF; j_gene: TRBJ1-5; abundance: .; v_gene: TRBV27
CDR3aa: CASSPNRGVSNEQFF; j_gene: TRBJ2-1; abundance: once; v_gene: TRBV11-2
CDR3aa: CASSSGQGAWSGANVLTF; j_gene: TRBJ2-6; abundance: .; v_gene: TRBV7-3
CDR3aa: CASRGLVGGYEQYF; j_gene: TRBJ2-7; abundance: .; v_gene: TRBV19
CDR3aa: CAISEGTGVYGYTF; j_gene: TRBJ1-2; abundance: few; v_gene: TRBV10-3
CDR3aa: CASSSSVLNTEAFF; j_gene: TRBJ1-1; abundance: .; v_gene: TRBV6-6
CDR3aa: CASSQRTGQELPGDTIYF; j_gene: TRBJ1-3; abundance: .; v_gene: TRBV4-1
CDR3aa: CASSLGLAGASRNTQYF; j_gene: TRBJ2-3; abundance: few; v_gene: TRBV11-2
CDR3aa: CASSVGGRGDTQYF; j_gene: TRBJ2-3; abundance: .; v_gene: TRBV6-1
CDR3aa: CASSIRGFNYGYTF; j_gene: TRBJ1-2; abundance: .; v_gene: TRBV19
CDR3aa: CASNRLVGGPDTQYF; j_gene: TRBJ2-3; abundance: .; v_gene: TRBV27
CDR3aa: CSVGGGQGTDFYGYTF; j_gene: TRBJ1-2; abundance: .; v_gene: TRBV29-1
CDR3aa: CASSYSRGRADTQYF; j_gene: TRBJ2-3; abundance: .; v_gene: TRBV5-5
CDR3aa: CASSLGLAGSTDTQYF; j_gene: TRBJ2-3; abundance: .; v_gene: TRBV11-2
CDR3aa: CASSGDRATSYEQYF; j_gene: TRBJ2-7; abundance: .; v_gene: TRBV5-5
CDR3aa: CASLRGANQPQHF; j_gene: TRBJ1-5; abundance: once; v_gene: TRBV27
CDR3aa: CASSSPGTDTQYF; j_gene: TRBJ2-3; abundance: .; v_gene: TRBV7-7
CDR3aa: CASSPGTSLDEQYF; j_gene: TRBJ2-7; abundance: .; v_gene: TRBV14
CDR3aa: CASSRNPQGAAFF; j_gene: TRBJ1-1; abundance: .; v_gene: TRBV11-2
CDR3aa: CASSLRTLASTDTQYF; j_gene: TRBJ2-3; abundance: .; v_gene: TRBV5-5
CDR3aa: CASSESGHYEQYF; j_gene: TRBJ2-7; abundance: .; v_gene: TRBV6-5
CDR3aa: CASSGRNTEAFF; j_gene: TRBJ1-1; abundance: .; v_gene: TRBV6-6
CDR3aa: CASRMTGGNTEAFF; j_gene: TRBJ1-1; abundance: .; v_gene: TRBV5-1
CDR3aa: CASSYQGGGSYNEQFF; j_gene: TRBJ2-1; abundance: .; v_gene: TRBV6-6
CDR3aa: CSVETGAYEQYF; j_gene: TRBJ2-7; abundance: few; v_gene: TRBV29-1
CDR3aa: CASSIGLAGTSGYEQYF; j_gene: .; abundance: few; v_gene: TRBV19
CDR3aa: CASSFGAGDSPLHF; j_gene: TRBJ1-6; abundance: few; v_gene: TRBV5-1
CDR3aa: CASSLGPWTRSDYTF; j_gene: TRBJ1-2; abundance: .; v_gene: TRBV11-3
CDR3aa: CAWTDRRSTDTQYF; j_gene: TRBJ2-3; abundance: .; v_gene: TRBV30
CDR3aa: CASSYSRVSMQYF; j_gene: TRBJ2-3; abundance: .; v_gene: TRBV6-5
CDR3aa: CASSLYTGELFF; j_gene: TRBJ2-2; abundance: .; v_gene: TRBV9
CDR3aa: CASSSVSDVHLLHF; j_gene: TRBJ1-6; abundance: once; v_gene: TRBV5-1
CDR3aa: CASSLIGGGEYTGELFF; j_gene: TRBJ2-2; abundance: .; v_gene: TRBV7-3
CDR3aa: CASTGLRNTEAFF; j_gene: TRBJ1-1; abundance: once; v_gene: TRBV6-1
CDR3aa: CASSPGQRPEKLFF; j_gene: TRBJ1-4; abundance: .; v_gene: TRBV5-1
CDR3aa: CASSGEAGKYYNEQFF; j_gene: TRBJ2-1; abundance: .; v_gene: TRBV10-1
CDR3aa: CASSQGNTGELFF; j_gene: TRBJ2-2; abundance: .; v_gene: TRBV11-3